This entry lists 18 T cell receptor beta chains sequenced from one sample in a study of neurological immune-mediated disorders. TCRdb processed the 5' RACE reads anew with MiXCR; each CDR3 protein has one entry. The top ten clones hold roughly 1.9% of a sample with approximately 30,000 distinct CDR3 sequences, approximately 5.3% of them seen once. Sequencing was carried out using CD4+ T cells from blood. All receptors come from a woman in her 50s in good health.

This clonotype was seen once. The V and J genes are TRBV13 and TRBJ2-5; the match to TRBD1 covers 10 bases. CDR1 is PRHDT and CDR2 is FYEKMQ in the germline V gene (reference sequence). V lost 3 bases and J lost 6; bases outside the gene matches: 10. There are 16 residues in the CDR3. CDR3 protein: CASSFSFPGQGQTQYF. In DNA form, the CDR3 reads TGTGCCAGCAGCTTCTCGTTCCCGGGACAGGGGCAGACCCAGTACTTC.

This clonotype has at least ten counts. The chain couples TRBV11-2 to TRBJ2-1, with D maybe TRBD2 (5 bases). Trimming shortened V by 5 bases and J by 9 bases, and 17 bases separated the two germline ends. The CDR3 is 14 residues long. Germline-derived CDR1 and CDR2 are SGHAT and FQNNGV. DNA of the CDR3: TGTGCCAGCAGCCCCGGGTTGGCCGCGGGTGAGCAGTTCTTC. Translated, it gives CASSPGLAAGEQFF.

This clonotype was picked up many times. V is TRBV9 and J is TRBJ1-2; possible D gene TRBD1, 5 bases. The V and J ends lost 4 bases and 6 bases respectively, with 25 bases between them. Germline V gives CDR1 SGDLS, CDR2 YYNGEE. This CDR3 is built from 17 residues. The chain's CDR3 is CASSPTGGAVRGDGYTF. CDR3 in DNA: TGTGCCAGCAGCCCAACAGGCGGGGCGGTAAGGGGAGATGGCTACACCTTC.

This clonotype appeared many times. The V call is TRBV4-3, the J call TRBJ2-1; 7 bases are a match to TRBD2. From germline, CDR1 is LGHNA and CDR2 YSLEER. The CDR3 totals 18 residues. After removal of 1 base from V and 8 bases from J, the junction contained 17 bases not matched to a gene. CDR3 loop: CASSQGVPGGPVMHEQFF. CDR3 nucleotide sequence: TGCGCCAGCAGCCAAGGGGTCCCGGGGGGTCCTGTAATGCATGAGCAGTTCTTC.

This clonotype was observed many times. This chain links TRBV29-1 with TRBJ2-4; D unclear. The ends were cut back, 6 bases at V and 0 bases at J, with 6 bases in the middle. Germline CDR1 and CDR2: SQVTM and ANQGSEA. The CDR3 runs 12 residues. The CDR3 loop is CSVSEAKNIQYF. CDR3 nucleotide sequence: TGCAGCGTGAGTGAAGCCAAAAACATTCAGTACTTC.

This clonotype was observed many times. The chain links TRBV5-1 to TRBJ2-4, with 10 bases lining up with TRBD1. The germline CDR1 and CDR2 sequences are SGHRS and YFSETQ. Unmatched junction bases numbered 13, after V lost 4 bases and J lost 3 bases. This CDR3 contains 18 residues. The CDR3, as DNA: TGCGCCAGCAGCATAGGGACAGGGGCGATTTCTGGCAAAAACATTCAGTACTTC. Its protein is CASSIGTGAISGKNIQYF.

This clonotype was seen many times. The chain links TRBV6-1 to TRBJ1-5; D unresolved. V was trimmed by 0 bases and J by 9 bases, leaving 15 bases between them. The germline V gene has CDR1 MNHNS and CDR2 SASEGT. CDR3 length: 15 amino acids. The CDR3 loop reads CASSEAEQPGWPQHF. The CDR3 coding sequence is TGTGCCAGCAGTGAAGCGGAACAGCCAGGATGGCCCCAGCATTTT.

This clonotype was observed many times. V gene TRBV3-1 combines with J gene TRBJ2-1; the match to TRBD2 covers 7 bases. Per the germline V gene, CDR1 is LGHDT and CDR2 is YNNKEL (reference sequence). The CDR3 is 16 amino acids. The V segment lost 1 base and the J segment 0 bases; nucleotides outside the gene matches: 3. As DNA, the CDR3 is TGTGCCAGCAGCCAAGCCCCTAGCGGCTCCTACAATGAGCAGTTCTTC. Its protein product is CASSQAPSGSYNEQFF.

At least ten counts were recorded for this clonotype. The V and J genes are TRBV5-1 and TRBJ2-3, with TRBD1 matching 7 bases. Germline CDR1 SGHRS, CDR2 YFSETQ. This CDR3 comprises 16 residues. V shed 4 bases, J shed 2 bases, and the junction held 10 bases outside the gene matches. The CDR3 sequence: CASSKGDSGTTDTQYF. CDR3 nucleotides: TGCGCCAGCAGCAAGGGGGACAGCGGCACCACAGATACGCAGTATTTT.

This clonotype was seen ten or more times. DNA for the CDR3: TGTGCCAGTCGGGGGCCCCTGGGCCACGAGCAGTACTTC. Translated: CASRGPLGHEQYF. The genes are TRBV6-5 and TRBJ2-7; D assignment may be TRBD1 or TRBD2 (6 bases each). The CDR3 is 13 residues long. CDR1 and CDR2 from the germline V gene are MNHEY and SVGAGI. V was pared by 9 bases and J by 5 bases, with 17 bases between.

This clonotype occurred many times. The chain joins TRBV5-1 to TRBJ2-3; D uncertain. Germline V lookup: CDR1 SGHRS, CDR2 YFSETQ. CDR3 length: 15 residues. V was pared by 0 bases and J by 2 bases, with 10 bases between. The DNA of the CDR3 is TGCGCCAGCAGCTTGGGTCGCACCTACACAGATACGCAGTATTTT. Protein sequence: CASSLGRTYTDTQYF.

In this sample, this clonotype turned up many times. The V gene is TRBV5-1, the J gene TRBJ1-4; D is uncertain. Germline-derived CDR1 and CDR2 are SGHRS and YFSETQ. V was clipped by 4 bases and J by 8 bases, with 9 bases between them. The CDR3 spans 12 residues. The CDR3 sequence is CASSQNREKLFF. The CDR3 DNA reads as TGCGCCAGCAGCCAGAACCGAGAAAAACTGTTTTTT.

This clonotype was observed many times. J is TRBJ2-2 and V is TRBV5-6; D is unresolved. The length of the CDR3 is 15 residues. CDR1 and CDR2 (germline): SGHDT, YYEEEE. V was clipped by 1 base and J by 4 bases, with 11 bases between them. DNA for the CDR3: TGTGCCAGCAGCTTGCCAGGTTCTATCACCGGGGAGCTGTTTTTT. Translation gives CASSLPGSITGELFF.

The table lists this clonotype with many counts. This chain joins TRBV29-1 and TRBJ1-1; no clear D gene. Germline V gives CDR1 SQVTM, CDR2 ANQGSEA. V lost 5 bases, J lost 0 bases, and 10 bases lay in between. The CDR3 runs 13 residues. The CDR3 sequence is CSVTLQVNTEAFF. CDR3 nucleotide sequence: TGCAGCGTTACCCTTCAAGTGAACACTGAAGCTTTCTTT.

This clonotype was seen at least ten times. The chain's CDR3 is CASRYSRGNEQFF. DNA of the CDR3: TGTGCCAGCCGGTATTCAAGGGGCAATGAGCAGTTCTTC. V usage is TRBV25-1 and J usage is TRBJ2-1, with TRBD1 as a possible D gene (5 bases). V gave up 8 bases and J gave up 6 bases, with 14 bases separating them. This CDR3 contains 13 residues. Germline CDR1 reads MGHDK; CDR2 reads SYGVNS.

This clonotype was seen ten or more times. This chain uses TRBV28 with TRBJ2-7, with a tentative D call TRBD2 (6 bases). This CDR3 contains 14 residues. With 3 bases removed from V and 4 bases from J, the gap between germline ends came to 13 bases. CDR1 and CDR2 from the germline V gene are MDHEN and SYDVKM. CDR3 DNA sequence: TGTGCCAGCAGTTTTAGGAGCGGGTGGTACGAGCAGTACTTC. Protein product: CASSFRSGWYEQYF. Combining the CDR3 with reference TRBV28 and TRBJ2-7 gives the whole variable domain DVKVTQSSRYLVKRTGEKVFLECVQDMDHENMFWYRQDPGLGLRLIYFSYDVKMKEKGDIPEGYSVSREKKERFSLILESASTNQTSMYLCASSFRSGWYEQYFGPGTRLTVT.

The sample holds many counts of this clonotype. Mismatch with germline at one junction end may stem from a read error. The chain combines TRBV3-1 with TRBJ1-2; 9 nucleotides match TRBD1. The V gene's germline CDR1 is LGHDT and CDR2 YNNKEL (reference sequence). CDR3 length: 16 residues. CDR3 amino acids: CASSQYKGQGNSGYTF. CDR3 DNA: TGTGCCAGCAGCCAATATAAGGGACAGGGAAACTCTGGCTACACCTTC.

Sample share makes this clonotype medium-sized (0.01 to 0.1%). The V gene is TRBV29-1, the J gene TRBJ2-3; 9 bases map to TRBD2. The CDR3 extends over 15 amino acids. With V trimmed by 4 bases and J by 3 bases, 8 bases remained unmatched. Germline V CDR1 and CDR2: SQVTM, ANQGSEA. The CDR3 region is CSVVLAGGHTDTQYF. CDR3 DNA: TGCAGCGTTGTACTGGCGGGGGGGCATACAGATACGCAGTATTTT.